A single sample is the source of the 8 T cell receptor beta chains below, sequenced in a study of T cells in Graves' hyperthyroidism and ophthalmopathy. The CDR3 regions of TCR beta were amplified from RNA transcripts. First-round RT-PCR with HTBI primers amplified the TCR CDR3 region. TCRdb independently ran MiXCR on the multiplex PCR reads; one entry per CDR3 protein. Among 700,000 to 850,000 distinct CDR3 sequences listed, approximately 36% were seen once. Sample: blood. The receptor set was obtained from a woman aged 40-49 years with Graves' hyperthyroidism.

The sample holds a few counts of this clonotype. This sequence joins TRBV10-2 and TRBJ1-5; TRBD1 matches 7 bases. The CDR3 contains 13 residues. Trimming removed 8 bases from V and 6 bases from J; junction bases left unmatched: 7. The germline V gene encodes CDR1 WSHSY and CDR2 SAAADI. In nucleotides, the CDR3 is TGCGCCAGCGCCCCTCCAGGGGGTCAGCCCCAGCATTTT. Translated: CASAPPGGQPQHF.

V and J are TRBV11-2 and TRBJ1-1; D is undetermined. The CDR3 runs to 14 residues. V lost 1 base to trimming and J lost 6 bases, with 12 bases between them. CDR1 is SGHAT, CDR2 FQNNGV, per germline. CDR3 amino acids: CASSLVSEKAEAFF. The CDR3 DNA is TGTGCCAGCAGCTTAGTTAGTGAGAAGGCTGAAGCTTTCTTT.

A few counts support this clonotype. CDR3 DNA: TGTGCCAGCAGCTCCGTCCCCTGGGGGGTAAGGGGGGCCAACGTCCTGACTTTC. Protein sequence: CASSSVPWGVRGANVLTF. The chain combines TRBV5-6 with TRBJ2-6; D is possibly TRBD2 (6 bases). This CDR3 is 18 amino acids long. Trimming cost V 3 bases and J 4 bases, with 20 bases left between them. Germline assignment: CDR1 SGHDT and CDR2 YYEEEE.

The CDR3 region is CASSYSTIGAAGYTF. The DNA for the CDR3 is TGTGCCAGCAGTTACTCGACGATTGGGGCAGCTGGCTACACCTTC. The chain couples TRBV6-2 or TRBV6-3 to TRBJ1-2; D might be TRBD1 (5 bases). Germline lookup yields CDR1 MNHEY and CDR2 SVGEGT. The CDR3 length is 15 residues. Trimming removed 0 bases at V and 7 bases at J, with 15 bases between.

This chain joins TRBV29-1 and TRBJ1-1, with 9 bases matching TRBD1. From germline, CDR1 is SQVTM and CDR2 ANQGSEA. J was trimmed by 1 base and V by 6 bases; bases with no gene match: 12. The CDR3 length is 16 residues. The CDR3 sequence is CSVYVNRGLGNTEAFF. The CDR3 DNA reads as TGCAGCGTCTACGTGAACAGGGGGCTGGGGAACACTGAAGCTTTCTTT.

This clonotype has a count of ten or more. The rearrangement uses TRBV9 and TRBJ2-7, with D possibly being TRBD1 or TRBD2 (5 bases each). The V gene lost 2 bases and the J gene lost 2 bases, with 11 bases spanning the gap. Germline V gene lookup returns CDR1 SGDLS and CDR2 YYNGEE. The CDR3 length is 14 residues. CDR3 loop: CASSVGTGPYEQYF. As DNA, the CDR3 is TGTGCCAGCAGCGTCGGGACGGGGCCCTACGAGCAGTACTTC.

This clonotype has more than one count but fewer than ten. The V gene is TRBV5-1, the J gene TRBJ1-1, with unresolved D. V was cut by 6 bases and J by 1 base, with 13 bases left in between. The CDR3 loop spans 14 amino acids. CDR1 is SGHRS, CDR2 YFSETQ, per germline. The CDR3 sequence: CASNPGEGNTEAFF. DNA of the CDR3: TGCGCCAGCAATCCGGGCGAAGGGAACACTGAAGCTTTCTTT.

In this sample, this clonotype turned up many times. In nucleotides, the CDR3 is TGTGCCAGCAACCGACAGGGGAGGACTGAAGCTTTCTTT. Translating it yields CASNRQGRTEAFF. The rearrangement links TRBV7-9 to TRBJ1-1; 8 nucleotides match TRBD1. Germline CDR1 SEHNR, CDR2 FQNEAQ (reference sequence). The CDR3 covers 13 residues. Trimming took 7 bases from V and 5 from J; bases not matched to a gene: 6.